This entry lists 9 T cell receptor beta chains sequenced from one sample in a study of identical twins. TCRdb passed the 5' RACE reads through MiXCR, listing each CDR3 protein once. The profile shows approximately 410,000 distinct CDR3 sequences, around 20% of them singletons. The specimen sequenced was naive T cells sorted from blood. The receptors stem from a man aged 50 or older in good health.

The chain combines TRBV11-2 with TRBJ2-1, with 10 bases fitting TRBD1. The J segment lost 4 bases and the V segment lost 0 bases, leaving 6 bases of the junction unmatched. The CDR3 totals 17 residues. Germline V lookup: CDR1 SGHAT, CDR2 FQNNGV. DNA for the CDR3: TGTGCCAGCAGCTTAGATATGAGGGGACAGGGGTACAATGAGCAGTTCTTC. Translation: CASSLDMRGQGYNEQFF.

This clonotype was detected a few times. The chain combines TRBV4-2 with TRBJ2-1; D possibly corresponds to TRBD2 (6 bases). The length of the CDR3 is 13 residues. V was pared by 0 bases and J by 16 bases, with 16 bases between. Germline assignment: CDR1 LGHNA and CDR2 YNFKEQ. The DNA for the CDR3 is TGTGCCAGCAGCCAAGATCAAGGACTAAGGCGTTTCTTC. The encoded protein is CASSQDQGLRRFF.

Worth noting for this clonotype: At one end the junction does not follow the germline gene, possibly because of a read error. The rearrangement links TRBV4-3 to TRBJ1-1; D is unclear. The CDR3 runs 12 residues. Germline V gene lookup returns CDR1 LGHNA and CDR2 YSLEER. CDR3 nucleotide sequence: TGCGCCAGGAGCCAAGGATCCTCGAGGGCTTTCTTT. It encodes CARSQGSSRAFF.

There are a few counts of this clonotype. The V gene is TRBV7-9, the J gene TRBJ2-3, with 10 nucleotides matching TRBD2. This CDR3 contains 15 residues. CDR1 and CDR2 (germline): SEHNR, FQNEAQ (reference sequence). Trimming cost V 6 bases and J 4 bases; bases outside gene matches: 7. In nucleotides, the CDR3 is TGTGCCAGCAGTCCCGGGACTAGCGTGTCAGATACGCAGTATTTT. Amino acid sequence: CASSPGTSVSDTQYF.

V usage is TRBV28 and J usage is TRBJ1-2; 7 bases agree with TRBD1. Trimming removed 5 bases from V and 7 bases from J; junction bases left unmatched: 7. CDR1 is MDHEN and CDR2 is SYDVKM in the germline V gene. The CDR3 is 13 residues long. Here the CDR3 DNA reads TGTGCCAGCAGTCGACAGGGAGTGGCTGGCTACACCTTC. This encodes CASSRQGVAGYTF.

This clonotype appeared many times. The V gene is TRBV6-1, the J gene TRBJ2-2; TRBD1 might be the D (6 bases). Germline values: CDR1 MNHNS, CDR2 SASEGT. This CDR3 has 15 amino acids. V lost 5 bases, J lost 2 bases, and 12 bases lay in between. The CDR3 loop reads CASSIRDTNTGELFF. The CDR3 nucleotides read TGTGCCAGCAGTATCCGGGACACAAACACCGGGGAGCTGTTTTTT.

The table lists this clonotype with a few counts. The rearrangement links TRBV6-5 to TRBJ2-5, with 13 bases matching TRBD2. Germline loops: CDR1 MNHEY, CDR2 SVGAGI. CDR3 length: 17 residues. J lost 2 bases, V lost 0 bases, and 3 bases had no gene match. In nucleotides, the CDR3 is TGTGCCAGCAGTTACTCGACTAGCGGGGGGCGGCAAGAGACCCAGTACTTC. Translated, it gives CASSYSTSGGRQETQYF.

The chain has TRBV6-2 or TRBV6-3 and TRBJ2-1, with 10 bases identical to TRBD1. CDR1 is MNHEY and CDR2 is SVGEGT in the germline V gene. The CDR3 spans 16 residues. V trimming: 0 bases; J trimming: 8 bases; junction bases outside the gene matches: 7. CDR3 sequence reads: CASSYSPGQGKDEQFF. The CDR3 coding sequence is TGTGCCAGCAGTTACTCACCGGGACAGGGGAAGGATGAGCAGTTCTTC.

To note about this clonotype: An end of the junction does not agree with germline; a read error may underlie this. This chain links TRBV12-3 or TRBV12-4 with TRBJ2-7, with D unresolved. This CDR3 spans 13 amino acids. As DNA, the CDR3 is TGTGCCAGGAGTTTACAGCCCCCCTACGAGCAGTACTTC. It is translated as CARSLQPPYEQYF.